Listed here is a single TCR beta chain. Its antigen remains unidentified. The data were taken from a study of graft-versus-host responses after intestinal transplantation. Study as a whole: Recipients underwent multivisceral, liver-intestinal, or isolated intestinal transplants. Each recipient received anti-thymocyte globulin induction, then tacrolimus and steroids for roughly 3 years. Study-level points and caveats: Recipient marrow held GvH clones, some first seen in ileum or blood.

The repertoire was sequenced with immunoSEQ multiplex PCR; TCRdb's copy has only in-frame clones and lacks some. The repertoire has around 67,000 clones, 90% of them found once; the top ten carry roughly 4%. This CDR3 spans 14 amino acids. In germline, CDR1 is MNHEY, CDR2 SMNVEV (reference sequence). With 8 bases removed from V and 5 bases from J, the gap between germline ends came to 16 bases. The chain joins TRBV27 to TRBJ1-5, with a tentative D call TRBD1 (5 bases). Sequencing was performed on unstimulated CD8+ T cells sorted from spleen or lymph node cells, taken before transplant. This TCR was recovered from a human donor who was the organ donor for an intestinal transplant. Here the CDR3 reads CASSGTGDHQPQHF. Here the CDR3 DNA reads TGTGCCAGCTCTGGCACGGGGGACCATCAGCCCCAGCATTTT.